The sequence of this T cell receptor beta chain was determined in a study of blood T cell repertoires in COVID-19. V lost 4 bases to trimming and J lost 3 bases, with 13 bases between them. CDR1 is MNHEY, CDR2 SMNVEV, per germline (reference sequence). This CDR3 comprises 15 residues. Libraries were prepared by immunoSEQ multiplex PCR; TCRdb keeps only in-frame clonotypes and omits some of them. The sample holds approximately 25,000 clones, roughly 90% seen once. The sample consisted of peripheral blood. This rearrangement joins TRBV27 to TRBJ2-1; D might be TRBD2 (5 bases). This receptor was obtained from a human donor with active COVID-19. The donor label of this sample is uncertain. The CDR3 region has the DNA TGTGCCAGCAGTTCTACTAGTCCCCACTACAATGAGCAGTTCTTC. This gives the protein CASSSTSPHYNEQFF.